This T cell receptor beta chain was sequenced for a study of CD8 T cells in Susac syndrome. The CDR3 is 14 residues long. V was clipped by 4 bases and J by 1 base, with 7 bases between them. Germline V CDR1 and CDR2: MNHEY, SMNVEV (reference sequence). An input of about 0.45 to 1 ug of RNA was subjected to reverse transcription using random hexamers. TCRdb reanalysed the immunoSEQ multiplex PCR reads using MiXCR and keeps one entry per CDR3 protein. Here the sample spans some 150,000 distinct CDR3 sequences, around 95% being singletons. The sample consisted of CD8+ T cells from PBMCs. This rearrangement joins TRBV27 to TRBJ2-2; D may be TRBD1 (5 bases). The sequence derives from a human donor with multiple sclerosis. The CDR3 sequence: CASSWTRNTGELFF. DNA for the CDR3: TGTGCCAGCAGTTGGACAAGGAACACCGGGGAGCTGTTTTTT.